This record covers a single T cell receptor beta chain. It has no known antigen specificity. Nothing much larger sits one base from this clone, and base qualities are not available. The cohort comprised several hundred healthy bone marrow donors. All cohort members were sampled while nominally healthy, although unrecorded immune exposures were likely present. The donor was CMV seronegative and was included in the group of a few hundred seronegative cohort members. Each donor provided a peripheral blood sample, and peripheral blood mononuclear cells were used for TCR beta sequencing. The Qiagen DNeasy Blood Extraction Kit was used to extract genomic DNA from the blood cell samples. The library was generated by the immunoSEQ multiplex PCR assay. The multiplex PCR relied on a mix of 60 forward primers for TCR Vbeta segments and 13 reverse primers for TCR Jbeta segments. Amplification of the CDR3 region of rearranged TCR beta genes was performed with a multiplex PCR assay on genomic DNA. The amplified TCR beta libraries were sequenced on the Illumina HiSeq System as 87-base-pair reads. As for the original processing: A later analysis counted about 80 million unique TCR beta chains across the 500 to 850 repertoires, and 9 million to 14 million of these chains were shared by at least two donors. To remove PCR and sequencing errors, raw reads were error-corrected and collapsed into unique sequences using a nearest-neighbor algorithm that merged closely related sequences. V, D and J gene segments were assigned by aligning CDR3 sequences to IMGT reference sequences. For a sequence to be retained, at least a six-nucleotide match to both a V gene segment and a J gene segment was required. Rearrangements were classified as productive when the CDR3 lacked stop codons and remained in frame with V and J, and all other rearrangements were classified as non-productive. CDR3 was defined by IMGT convention, running from the second conserved V-encoded cysteine to the conserved J-encoded phenylalanine. In an earlier analysis of around 640 of the donors, sequences lacking an unambiguous match to a single V gene segment were excluded. In an earlier analysis of 450 to 750 of the donors, a V segment was called functional when productive rearrangements were above 56.7%, and segregating when the standard deviation between donors exceeded 5%. To diagnose cytomegalovirus status from the catalog of TCR beta chain sequences, a statistical classification framework was built. In a later analysis, V and J genes were assigned by comparing TCR nucleotide sequences against IMGT/GENE-DB human TR gene sequences. In a later analysis, CDR3 sequences and most-parsimonious VDJ recombination scenarios were assigned using the TCRdist pipeline. In a later analysis, each TCR beta chain was defined by its CDR3 amino acid sequence together with its V-gene family, and reads lacking a unique V-gene family were excluded. As a way to deal with suspected cross-contamination and a sequencing artifact, a later analysis dropped 592 nucleotide sequences that were highly shared and had low generation probability. In a later analysis, a clonal expansion index for each public chain was calculated from normalized within-repertoire ranks of inferred template counts. In a later analysis, generation probabilities were computed using a VDJ recombination model fitted to out-of-frame rearrangements, and the results were checked against IGoR. In a later analysis, TCR-TCR, TCR-HLA and TCR-CMV co-occurrence was scored with hypergeometric tests, and a repertoire-size bias correction was applied to TCR pairs. To estimate false discovery rates, a later analysis permuted the HLA or CMV assignments 20 times. A later analysis grouped co-occurring TCRs with DBSCAN, adding TCRdist sequence similarity when clustering within HLA-allele-positive subsets. Co-occurrence clustering excluded repertoires with fewer than 30,000 or more than 120,000 public chains, plus five with anomalous nucleotide sharing. TCRdb holds this immuneACCESS table with in-frame rearrangements only. Some clones are missing; in checked studies, unresolved V genes explain under half, and the rest has no known cause. V and J calls and clone size are given by that table; D and trimming were obtained from the DNA. For this sample there are 150,000 to 200,000 clones; approximately 78% appear just once. The ten largest clones represent about 1.7% of the sample.

This record belongs to a study of cytomegalovirus exposure and HLA in healthy donors (dated by TCRdb to 2015 to 2018). Context from the whole study: According to an earlier analysis of 587 of the donors, 150 million to 200 million T cells yielded 90 million to 130 million unique TCR beta sequences and around 280 Gb of sequence data. Around 320 gigabases of sequencing data and approximately 93 million unique TCR sequences were included in an early release covering 500 to 750 HLA-typed donors. The genetic ancestry cluster associated with self-reported Caucasian donors included 81% of the 350 to 500 genotyped donors. The study aimed to test whether cataloging public T cell receptors could reveal signatures of past pathogen exposure. Using immunosequencing, the study profiled T cell repertoires from 550 to 750 subjects and related those repertoires to cytomegalovirus serostatus. Along with the approximately 600-subject first cohort, a separate validation cohort of some 130 different subjects was used. High-throughput TCR immunosequencing, statistical association of individual TCRs with disease status, and machine learning were combined to predict cytomegalovirus infection status. A later analysis re-examined previously published TCR beta repertoires from about 670 donors and added high-resolution HLA genotyping to investigate patterns of TCR occurrence. The later analysis used no new phenotypic data to find candidate immune exposures, relying instead on TCR beta sequences and their occurrence across donors. An earlier analysis of 587 of the donors applied high-throughput TCR beta sequencing to assess whether each TCR beta V gene segment acted as functional or pseudogenic. Donor age, sex, ethnicity and CMV serostatus were compiled together with the repertoire data. In a later genetic analysis, genome-wide SNP genotypes for about 65% of the 666 donors were used, and that subset was treated as a discovery cohort. All discovery cohort repertoires had been generated on a single sequencing platform. HLA typing included class I and class II loci at four-digit resolution. The number of donors typed differed by locus, with roughly 629-640 for A, B, C, DRB1 and DQB1, roughly 520 for DQA1, about 610 for DPA1, and some 440 for DPB1. Because of strong linkage in the cohort, four or five DR-DQ haplotypes were treated as single units for association and clustering. Among around 400 genotyped donors of the cohort, an average of approximately 240,000 unique TCR beta nucleotide sequences was sequenced per donor, of which approximately 18% were non-productive. Study-wide findings and limitations: Compared with the roughly 720-donor mean, donors in an Asian-associated ancestry cluster had fewer N-insertions in productive TCRs, according to a later genetic analysis. Linkage disequilibrium might explain the correlated functional status among segregating V segments, but an unknown experimental factor could not be ruled out. Roughly 17 rarely observed V segments, including chromosome 9 orphons, were excluded from the earlier analysis of approximately 600 of the donors because counts were too low. Because HLA typing was unavailable for some donors at each locus, only the typed subset was used in association tests. According to a later analysis, most CMV-associated TCR beta chains appeared to be HLA-restricted, and the HLA associations seemed to be driven largely by CMV exposure. A cluster of highly shared sequence variants was judged likely to be a technical artifact of the sequencing pipeline. In a later analysis, the rate of TCR association differed among HLA loci, with DRB1 alleles having the most associated TCRs and HLA-C alleles having the fewest. A later analysis found that HLA-associated TCR beta chains were more clonally expanded and had lower generation probabilities than equally common non-associated chains. Roughly uniform sequencing depth across donors was assumed in presence/absence analyses, although this assumption may not hold. Three of the identified cytomegalovirus-associated TCR beta chains were confirmed in vitro to be specific for cytomegalovirus antigens. When HLA alleles, especially DR and DQ, strongly co-occurred, attributing TCR associations to individual alleles was difficult. A further reported finding was that TCR beta sequences accurately predicted the HLA-A and HLA-B alleles for most subjects in the first cohort. Most TCR sequences were seen in very few donors, while some public TCRs were found in many individuals. A later genetic analysis associated a missense DCLRE1C variant with V-gene and J-gene trimming of TCR beta chains, and an independent cohort replicated the association. Broadly in line with IMGT annotations, most TCR beta V segments showed up in productive rearrangements about 90% or about 30% of the time in an earlier analysis of a few hundred of the donors. In both the original and validation cohorts, the classifier was reported to diagnose cytomegalovirus status with high specificity and sensitivity. A total of 150 or so TCR beta chains were listed by the study as associated with cytomegalovirus. In a later analysis, several top co-occurrence clusters were reported to appear linked to parvovirus B19, influenza, CMV and Epstein-Barr virus. The authors suggested that the approach could potentially be extended to other disease states and immunological phenotypes. This cohort had only TCR beta chains sequenced, and the lack of alpha or paired-chain data limited which features could be detected. A later analysis associated about 17,000 TCR beta sequences with specific HLA alleles at a false discovery rate of 0.05. The only immune exposure information available for the cohort was CMV serostatus.

The TCR was taken from a woman between 18 and 29 years old in good health and CMV-seronegative. What was sequenced was PBMCs.

The DNA is as follows: TGTGCCAGCAGTTTAGTGGGGGGGCGCGGCTACACCTTC. Translated, it gives CASSLVGGRGYTF. Recombination linked TRBV27 to TRBJ1-2; possibly the D gene is TRBD1, per 6 matching bases. The junction shows trimming of 2 bases on V and 8 bases on J, plus 12 bases between the germline ends. The cysteine opens and the phenylalanine closes a CDR3 of 13 amino acids. Just CDR3 DNA is preserved here, 39 bases in frame from base 1. CDR1 and CDR2 (MNHEY, SMNVEV) derive from the germline V gene (reference sequence).